Below, one T cell receptor beta chain is given with its context. This sample was taken from a study of blood T cell repertoires in COVID-19. The CDR3 extends over 15 amino acids. Germline loops: CDR1 MGHRA, CDR2 YSYEKL. Trimming pared 1 base from V and 4 bases from J, leaving 13 bases between. Here immunoSEQ multiplex PCR was the method, and the copy in TCRdb shows in-frame clones only, minus some. The sample has approximately 190,000 clones; 80% to 85% are singletons. Clinical history reported by participants formed the basis on which cohorts were assigned. The material sequenced was PBMCs or T cells enriched from blood (not recorded which). This chain connects TRBV4-1 to TRBJ1-2; D not certain. This clonotype was sampled from a woman younger than 45 who had been exposed to COVID-19. The CDR3 DNA follows: TGCGCCAGCAGCCAAGGACTGGAGATGAGCTATGGCTACACCTTC. It translates to CASSQGLEMSYGYTF.